The 10 T cell receptor beta chains reported below all come from one sample, sequenced in a study of shared clonotypes between healthy human individuals. The method was immunoSEQ multiplex PCR; TCRdb's version includes in-frame clones alone and lacks a portion of them. The sample has more than 2,000,000 clones; more than 90% are singletons. Sequenced sample: naive CD4+ T cells sorted from blood. Stated subset: CD45RA+ positively selected. These receptors all come from a man aged 18 to 30 in good health.

As concerns this clone: Other DNA sequences from this sample encode an identical CDR3 as well. This rearrangement joins TRBV10-1 to TRBJ2-2; D possibly corresponds to TRBD2 (5 bases). CDR3 size: 12 residues. Between the trimmed V and J ends, which lost 6 bases and 3 bases, there was a span of 5 bases. From germline, CDR1 is WNHNN and CDR2 SYGVQD (reference sequence). CDR3 DNA sequence: TGCGCCAGCAGGAGGGACACCGGGGAGCTGTTTTTT. It specifies CASRRDTGELFF.

The chain combines TRBV27 with TRBJ1-1; 9 nucleotides line up with TRBD1. The CDR3 has 12 amino acids. The V gene's germline CDR1 is MNHEY and CDR2 SMNVEV (reference sequence). V trimming: 5 bases; J trimming: 9 bases; junction bases outside the gene matches: 4. The CDR3 protein is CASSPGQGQAFF. DNA of the CDR3: TGTGCCAGCAGTCCGGGACAGGGACAAGCTTTCTTT.

In nucleotides, the CDR3 is TGTGCCAGTAAGGGGACAGCAACTAATGAAAAACTGTTTTTT. Translated, it gives CASKGTATNEKLFF. The rearrangement links TRBV19 to TRBJ1-4; 7 nucleotides match TRBD1. Trimming took 7 bases from V and 0 from J; bases not matched to a gene: 2. The germline CDR1 and CDR2 sequences are LNHDA and SQIVND (reference sequence). The CDR3 covers 14 residues.

This chain joins TRBV7-8 and TRBJ1-1, with D perhaps matching TRBD1 (5 bases). CDR1 is SGHVS, CDR2 FQNEAQ, per germline. Trimming left V 0 bases short and J 1 base short, with 12 bases between. The CDR3 length is 16 residues. The CDR3 here is CASSLASSTGNTEAFF. The CDR3 bases are TGTGCCAGCAGCTTAGCCTCTTCAACAGGGAACACTGAAGCTTTCTTT.

The chain is built from TRBV7-9 and TRBJ1-3; D gene unclear. The CDR3 is 16 residues long. The V gene lost 1 base and the J gene lost 1 base, with 11 bases spanning the gap. CDR1 is SEHNR, CDR2 FQNEAQ, per germline (reference sequence). CDR3 loop: CASSLGGGSSGNTIYF. For the CDR3, the DNA is TGTGCCAGCAGCTTAGGGGGAGGCTCTTCTGGAAACACCATATATTTT. Drawing the rest from reference TRBV7-9 and TRBJ1-3, the complete variable domain is DTGVSQNPRHKITKRGQNVTFRCDPISEHNRLYWYRQTLGQGPEFLTYFQNEAQLEKSRLLSDRFSAERPKGSFSTLEIQRTEQGDSAMYLCASSLGGGSSGNTIYFGEGSWLTVV.

There are a few counts of this clone. J is TRBJ1-3 and V is TRBV7-9; D gene unclear. V was clipped by 5 bases and J by 1 base, with 18 bases between them. Germline CDR1 is SEHNR and CDR2 is FQNEAQ (reference sequence). The CDR3 is 17 amino acids. The CDR3 nucleotides read TGTGCCAGCAGCCCAAAGGAAGGGAAAACTTCTGGAAACACCATATATTTT. Protein: CASSPKEGKTSGNTIYF.

The V gene is TRBV19, the J gene TRBJ2-1; 8 nucleotides agree with TRBD1. Germline loops: CDR1 LNHDA, CDR2 SQIVND (reference sequence). Unmatched junction bases numbered 6, after V lost 6 bases and J lost 8 bases. The CDR3 is 13 amino acids. The CDR3: CASSEQGVDEQFF. CDR3 bases: TGTGCCAGTAGCGAACAGGGGGTCGATGAGCAGTTCTTC.

V is TRBV10-3 and J is TRBJ1-6; 8 positions match TRBD1. This CDR3 spans 16 amino acids. Losses at the gene ends were 10 bases for V and 6 bases for J; bases not matched to a gene: 14. From germline, CDR1 is ENHRY and CDR2 SYGVKD. As DNA, the CDR3 is TGTGCCAGCGAAAAAGAGGGGACAGGATTTAATTCACCCCTCCACTTT. It specifies CASEKEGTGFNSPLHF.

The chain links TRBV11-2 to TRBJ1-5, with TRBD1 as a possible D gene (6 bases). V lost 5 bases and J 6 bases, leaving 14 bases between the germline ends. The CDR3 is 14 residues long. Germline lookup yields CDR1 SGHAT and CDR2 FQNNGV. The CDR3 region has the DNA TGTGCCAGCAGCCCAGAAGGGGGGAGTCAGCCCCAGCATTTT. This codes for CASSPEGGSQPQHF.

V gene TRBV18 combines with J gene TRBJ2-1; 14 bases align to TRBD2. The CDR3 spans 22 residues. Losses at the gene ends were 2 bases for V and 9 bases for J; bases not matched to a gene: 24. Per the germline V gene, CDR1 is KGHSH and CDR2 is LQKENI. The CDR3 coding sequence is TGTGCCAGCTCACCAAATTTACTAAAACCGGGACTAGCGGGAGTGAGGGCATCTGAGCAGTTCTTC. This translates into CASSPNLLKPGLAGVRASEQFF.